This T cell receptor beta chain is from a study of graft-versus-host responses after intestinal transplantation. Whole-study context: Multivisceral, liver-intestinal, or isolated intestinal transplants were given to recipients. Anti-thymocyte globulin induction preceded three to four years of tacrolimus and steroid maintenance in all recipients.

The assay was immunoSEQ multiplex PCR, and TCRdb's table has in-frame clones only and misses some. Found here are about 90,000 clones, approximately 90% of them singletons; the top ten hold around 0.37%. This CDR3 spans 14 amino acids. CDR1 and CDR2 (germline): SGHTA, FQGNSA. The V and J ends lost 4 bases and 4 bases, in that order; junction bases with no gene match: 3. Whole-study results and caveats: Recipient marrow held GvH clones, some first seen in ileum or blood. GvH clone levels peaked in circulation, and this peak was associated with early post-transplant HvG declines.

Worth noting for this clone: Its antigen is not known.

Sample: unstimulated CD4+ T cells sorted from spleen or lymph node cells, taken before transplant. This TCR was recovered from a human donor who was the organ donor for an intestinal transplant. V is TRBV7-2 and J is TRBJ2-7; the match to TRBD2 covers 11 bases. The CDR3 DNA is TGTGCCAGCAGCTCGACTAGCGGGGTGTACGAGCAGTACTTC. This translates into CASSSTSGVYEQYF.